The sequence of this T cell receptor (beta chain) was determined in a study of PD-1 blockade in classical Hodgkin lymphoma. This clone was seen just once. This table comes from immunoSEQ multiplex PCR, and its TCRdb copy is limited to in-frame clones, with some not included. The sample consists of around 40,000 clones, roughly 73% of them appearing once. With 1 base removed from V and 7 bases from J, the gap between germline ends came to 8 bases. The CDR3 runs to 12 residues. Per germline, CDR1 SGHTA and CDR2 FQGNSA. Autologous stem cell transplantation was followed by relapse in every patient, and brentuximab vedotin exposure varied.

V usage is TRBV7-2 and J usage is TRBJ2-7; D remains ambiguous. Sequenced here: peripheral blood mononuclear cells (PBMCs), sampled at baseline. The clonotype was recovered from a human donor with classical Hodgkin lymphoma. The CDR3 bases are TGTGCCAGCAGCTTAGGGAACGGTGAGCAGTACTTC. Amino acid sequence: CASSLGNGEQYF. The full variable domain, completed using reference TRBV7-2 and TRBJ2-7, is GAGVSQSPSNKVTEKGKDVELRCDPISGHTALYWYRQSLGQGLEFLIYFQGNSAPDKSGLPSDRFSAERTGGSVSTLTIQRTQQEDSAVYLCASSLGNGEQYFGPGTRLTVT.